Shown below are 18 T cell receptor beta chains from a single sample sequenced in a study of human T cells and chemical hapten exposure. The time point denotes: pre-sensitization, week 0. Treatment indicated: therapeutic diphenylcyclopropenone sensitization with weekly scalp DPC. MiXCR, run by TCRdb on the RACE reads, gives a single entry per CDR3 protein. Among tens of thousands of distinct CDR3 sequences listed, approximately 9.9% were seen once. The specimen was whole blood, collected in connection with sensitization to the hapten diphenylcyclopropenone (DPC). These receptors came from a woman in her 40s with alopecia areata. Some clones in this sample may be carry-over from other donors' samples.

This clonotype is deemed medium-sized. This CDR3 is CASSSSYEQYF. The CDR3 nucleotides are TGTGCCAGCAGTTCCTCCTACGAGCAGTACTTC. The gene calls are TRBV12-3 or TRBV12-4 and TRBJ2-7; D is undetermined. Between the trimmed V and J ends, which lost 4 bases and 0 bases, there was a span of 1 base. The CDR3 covers 11 residues.

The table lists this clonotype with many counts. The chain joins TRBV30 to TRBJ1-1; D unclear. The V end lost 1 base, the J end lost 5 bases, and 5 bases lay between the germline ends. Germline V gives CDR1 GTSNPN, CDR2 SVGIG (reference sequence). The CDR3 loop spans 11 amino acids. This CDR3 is CAWSARTEAFF. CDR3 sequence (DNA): TGTGCCTGGAGTGCGCGAACTGAAGCTTTCTTT.

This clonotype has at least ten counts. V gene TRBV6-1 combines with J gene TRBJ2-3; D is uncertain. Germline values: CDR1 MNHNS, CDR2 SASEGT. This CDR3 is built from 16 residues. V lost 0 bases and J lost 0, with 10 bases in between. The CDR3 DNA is TGTGCCAGCAGTGAAGCAAGGCGGATTAGCACAGATACGCAGTATTTT. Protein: CASSEARRISTDTQYF.

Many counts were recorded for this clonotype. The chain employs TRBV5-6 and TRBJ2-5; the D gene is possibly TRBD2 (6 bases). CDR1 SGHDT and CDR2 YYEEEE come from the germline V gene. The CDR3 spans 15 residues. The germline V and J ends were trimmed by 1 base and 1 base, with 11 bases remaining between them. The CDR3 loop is CASSLSVGGQETQYF. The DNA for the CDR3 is TGTGCCAGCAGCTTGTCAGTCGGGGGCCAAGAGACCCAGTACTTC.

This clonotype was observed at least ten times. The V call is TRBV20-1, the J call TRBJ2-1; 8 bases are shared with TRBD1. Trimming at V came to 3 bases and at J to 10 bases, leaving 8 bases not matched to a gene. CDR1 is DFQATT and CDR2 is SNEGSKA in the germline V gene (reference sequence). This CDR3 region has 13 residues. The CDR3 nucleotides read TGCAGTGCTAGTTCTCCGGACAGGGTCGAGCAGTTCTTC. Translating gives CSASSPDRVEQFF.

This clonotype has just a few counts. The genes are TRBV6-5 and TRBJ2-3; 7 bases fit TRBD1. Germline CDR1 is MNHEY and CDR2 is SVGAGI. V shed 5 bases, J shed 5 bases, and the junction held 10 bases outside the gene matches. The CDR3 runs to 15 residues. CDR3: CASSQTGVVGDTQYF. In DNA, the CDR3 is TGTGCCAGCAGTCAAACAGGGGTGGTTGGAGATACGCAGTATTTT.

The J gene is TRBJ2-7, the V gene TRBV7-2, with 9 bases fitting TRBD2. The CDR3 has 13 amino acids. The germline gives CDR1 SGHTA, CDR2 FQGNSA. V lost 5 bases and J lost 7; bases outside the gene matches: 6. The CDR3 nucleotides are TGTGCCAGCAGCGGGGGACTAGCACGGGAGCAGTACTTC. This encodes CASSGGLAREQYF.

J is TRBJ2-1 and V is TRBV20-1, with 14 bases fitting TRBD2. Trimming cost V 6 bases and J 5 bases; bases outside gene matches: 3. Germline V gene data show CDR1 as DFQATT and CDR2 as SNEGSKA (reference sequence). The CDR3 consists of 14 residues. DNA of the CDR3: TGCAGTGCCCAGGGACTAGCGGGGGACAATGAGCAGTTCTTC. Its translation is CSAQGLAGDNEQFF.

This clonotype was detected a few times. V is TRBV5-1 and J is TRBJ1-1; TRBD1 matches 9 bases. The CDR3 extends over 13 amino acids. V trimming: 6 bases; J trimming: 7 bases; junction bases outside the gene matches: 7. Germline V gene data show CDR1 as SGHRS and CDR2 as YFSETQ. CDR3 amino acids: CASNTGGSGEAFF. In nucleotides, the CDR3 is TGCGCCAGCAATACAGGGGGCTCGGGTGAAGCTTTCTTT.

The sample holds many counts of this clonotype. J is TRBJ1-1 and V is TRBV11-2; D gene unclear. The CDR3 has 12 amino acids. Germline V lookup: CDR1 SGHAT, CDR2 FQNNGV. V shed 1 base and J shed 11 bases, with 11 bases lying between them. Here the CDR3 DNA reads TGTGCCAGCAGCTTAGTTCAGTTCCGGGCTTTCTTT. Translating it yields CASSLVQFRAFF.

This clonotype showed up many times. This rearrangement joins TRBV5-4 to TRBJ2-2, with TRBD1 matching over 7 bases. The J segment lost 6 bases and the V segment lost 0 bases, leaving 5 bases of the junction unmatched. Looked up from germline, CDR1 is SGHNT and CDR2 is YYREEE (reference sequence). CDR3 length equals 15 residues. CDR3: CASSLETGFAGELFF. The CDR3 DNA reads TGTGCCAGCAGCTTGGAGACAGGGTTCGCCGGGGAGCTGTTTTTT.

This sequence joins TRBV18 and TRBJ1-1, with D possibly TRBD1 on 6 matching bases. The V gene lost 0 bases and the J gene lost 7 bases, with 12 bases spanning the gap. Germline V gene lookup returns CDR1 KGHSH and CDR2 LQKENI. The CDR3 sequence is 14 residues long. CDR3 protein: CASSPPGGGIEAFF. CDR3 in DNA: TGTGCCAGCTCACCACCAGGGGGTGGCATTGAAGCTTTCTTT.

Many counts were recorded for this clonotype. In DNA form, the CDR3 reads TGTGCCAGTAGTATACAACAGTTCAATCAGCCCCAGCATTTT. Amino acids: CASSIQQFNQPQHF. This chain joins TRBV19 and TRBJ1-5; no firm D call. The germline CDR1 and CDR2 sequences are LNHDA and SQIVND (reference sequence). V was pared by 2 bases and J by 3 bases, with 8 bases between. This CDR3 has 14 amino acids. Together with reference TRBV19 and TRBJ1-5, the CDR3 gives the full variable domain: DGGITQSPKYLFRKEGQNVTLSCEQNLNHDAMYWYRQDPGQGLRLIYYSQIVNDFQKGDIAEGYSVSREKKESFPLTVTSAQKNPTAFYLCASSIQQFNQPQHFGDGTRLSIL.

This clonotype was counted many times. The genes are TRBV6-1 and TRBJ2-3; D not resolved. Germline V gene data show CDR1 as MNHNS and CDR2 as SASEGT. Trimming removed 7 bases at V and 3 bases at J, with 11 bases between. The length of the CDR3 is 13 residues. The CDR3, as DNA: TGTGCCAGCACCGGAGTGGGTACAGATACGCAGTATTTT. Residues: CASTGVGTDTQYF.

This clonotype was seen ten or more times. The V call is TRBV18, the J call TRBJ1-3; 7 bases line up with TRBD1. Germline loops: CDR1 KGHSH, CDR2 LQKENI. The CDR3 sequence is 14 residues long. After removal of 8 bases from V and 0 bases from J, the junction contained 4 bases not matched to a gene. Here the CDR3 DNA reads TGTGCCAGCACAGGACAGGACTCTGGAAACACCATATATTTT. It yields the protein CASTGQDSGNTIYF. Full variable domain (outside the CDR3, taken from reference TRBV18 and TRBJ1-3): NAGVMQNPRHLVRRRGQEARLRCSPMKGHSHVYWYRQLPEEGLKFMVYLQKENIIDESGMPKERFSAEFPKEGPSILRIQQVVRGDSAAYFCASTGQDSGNTIYFGEGSWLTVV.

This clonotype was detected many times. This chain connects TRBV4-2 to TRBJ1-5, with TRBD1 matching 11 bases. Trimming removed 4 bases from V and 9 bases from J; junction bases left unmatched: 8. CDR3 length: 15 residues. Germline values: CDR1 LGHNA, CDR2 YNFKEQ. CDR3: CASSLGTGGSGPQHF. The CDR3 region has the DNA TGTGCCAGCAGCCTAGGGACAGGGGGAAGTGGGCCCCAGCATTTT.

This CDR3 reads CACSGLNYGYTF. Here the CDR3 DNA reads TGCGCCTGCTCGGGTCTCAACTATGGCTACACCTTC. This rearrangement joins TRBV10-2 to TRBJ1-2; the D is unclear. V was cut by 11 bases and J by 2 bases, with 12 bases left in between. Germline CDR1 WSHSY, CDR2 SAAADI. The CDR3 has 12 residues.

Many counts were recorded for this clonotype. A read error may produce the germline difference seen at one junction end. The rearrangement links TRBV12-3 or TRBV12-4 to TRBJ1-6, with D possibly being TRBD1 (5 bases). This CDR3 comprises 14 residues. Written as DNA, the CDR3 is TGTGCCAGCAGCTCGGGACGGACGGGCTCACCCCTCCATTTT. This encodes CASSSGRTGSPLHF.